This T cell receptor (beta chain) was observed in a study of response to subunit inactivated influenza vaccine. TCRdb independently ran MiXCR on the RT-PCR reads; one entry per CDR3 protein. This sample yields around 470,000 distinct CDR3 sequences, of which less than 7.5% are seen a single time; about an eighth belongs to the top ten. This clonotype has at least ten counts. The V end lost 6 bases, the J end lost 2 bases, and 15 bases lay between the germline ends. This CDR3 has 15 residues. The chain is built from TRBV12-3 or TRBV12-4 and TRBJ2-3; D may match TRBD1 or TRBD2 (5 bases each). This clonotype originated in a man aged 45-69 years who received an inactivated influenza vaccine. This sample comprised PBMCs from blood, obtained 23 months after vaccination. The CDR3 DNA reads TGTGCCAGCAGCCGCCGGGACGTACTCACAGATACGCAGTATTTT. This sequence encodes CASSRRDVLTDTQYF.